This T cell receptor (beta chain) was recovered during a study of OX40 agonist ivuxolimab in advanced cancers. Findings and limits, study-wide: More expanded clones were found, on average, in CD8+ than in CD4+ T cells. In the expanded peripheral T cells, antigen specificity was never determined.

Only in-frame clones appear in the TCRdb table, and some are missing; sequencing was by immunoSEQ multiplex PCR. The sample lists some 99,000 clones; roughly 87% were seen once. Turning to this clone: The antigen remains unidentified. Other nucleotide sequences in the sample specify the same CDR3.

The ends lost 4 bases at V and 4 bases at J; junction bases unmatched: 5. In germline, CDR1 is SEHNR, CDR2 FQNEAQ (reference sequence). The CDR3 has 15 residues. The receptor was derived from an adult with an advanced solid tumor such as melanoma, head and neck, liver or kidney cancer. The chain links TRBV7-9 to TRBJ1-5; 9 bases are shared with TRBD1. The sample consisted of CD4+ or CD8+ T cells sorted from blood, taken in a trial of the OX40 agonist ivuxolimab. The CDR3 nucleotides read TGTGCCAGCAGCTCCCTCGGACAGGGGAATCAGCCCCAGCATTTT. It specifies CASSSLGQGNQPQHF.